Listed here are 8 T cell receptor beta chains from one sample, sequenced in a study of cytomegalovirus exposure and HLA in healthy donors. Produced via immunoSEQ multiplex PCR; TCRdb's table is partial and in-frame only. Of 100,000 to 150,000 clones in the sample, about 89% are singletons; the top ten hold 1.5% to 2%. The sample taken for sequencing was PBMCs. These TCRs come from a woman aged 18 to 35 in good health and CMV-seronegative.

This clone was counted only a few times. As DNA, the CDR3 is TGTGCCAGCAGAGAGCGTTCGGCGGTCGACGAGCAGTACTTC. Amino acid sequence: CASRERSAVDEQYF. The chain employs TRBV7-9 and TRBJ2-7; unclear D gene. V gave up 6 bases and J gave up 5 bases, with 17 bases separating them. The CDR3 has 14 amino acids. Per the germline V gene, CDR1 is SEHNR and CDR2 is FQNEAQ (reference sequence).

The V and J genes are TRBV19 and TRBJ2-3; the match to TRBD1 covers 10 bases. The trim removed 7 bases at V and 4 bases at J, leaving 8 bases unmatched. The germline V gene encodes CDR1 LNHDA and CDR2 SQIVND (reference sequence). The CDR3 runs to 15 residues. The CDR3 spells CASNPGQGRADTQYF. CDR3 DNA sequence: TGTGCCAGTAATCCGGGACAGGGGAGAGCAGATACGCAGTATTTT. Combining the CDR3 with reference TRBV19 and TRBJ2-3 gives the whole variable domain DGGITQSPKYLFRKEGQNVTLSCEQNLNHDAMYWYRQDPGQGLRLIYYSQIVNDFQKGDIAEGYSVSREKKESFPLTVTSAQKNPTAFYLCASNPGQGRADTQYFGPGTRLTVL.

J is TRBJ2-7 and V is TRBV6-5; a possible D gene is TRBD1 (5 bases). In germline, CDR1 is MNHEY, CDR2 SVGAGI. The CDR3 consists of 11 residues. Trimming removed 7 bases at V and 6 bases at J, with 10 bases between. DNA of the CDR3: TGTGCCAGCACGCTAGGGGTCGAGCAGTACTTC. Its translation is CASTLGVEQYF.

This chain connects TRBV5-1 to TRBJ2-3; 11 nucleotides align to TRBD2. The germline V gene has CDR1 SGHRS and CDR2 YFSETQ. The CDR3 has 14 residues. Unmatched junction bases numbered 3, after V lost 7 bases and J lost 2 bases. The CDR3 DNA reads TGCGCCAGCTCGACTAGCGGGACCACAGATACGCAGTATTTT. Translated: CASSTSGTTDTQYF.

J is TRBJ1-5 and V is TRBV30, with 8 bases fitting TRBD1. Germline CDR1 is GTSNPN and CDR2 is SVGIG (reference sequence). There are 15 residues in the CDR3. The J segment lost 0 bases and the V segment lost 1 base, leaving 2 bases of the junction unmatched. CDR3 protein: CAWSAGTGSNQPQHF. For the CDR3, the DNA is TGTGCCTGGAGTGCAGGGACAGGTAGCAATCAGCCCCAGCATTTT.

The rearrangement links TRBV11-2 to TRBJ2-4; 12 nucleotides line up with TRBD2. Germline-derived CDR1 and CDR2 are SGHAT and FQNNGV. This CDR3 spans 19 amino acids. J gave up 7 bases and V 0 bases, and 13 bases lay outside the gene matches. CDR3 protein: CASSLDYGLAGGPLNIQYF. CDR3 coding DNA: TGTGCCAGCAGCTTAGATTATGGGCTAGCGGGAGGGCCCTTGAACATTCAGTACTTC.

V and J are TRBV27 and TRBJ1-1, with unresolved D. CDR1 is MNHEY and CDR2 is SMNVEV in the germline V gene (reference sequence). Trimming stripped 6 bases from V and 3 bases from J, with 11 bases between. The CDR3 length is 13 residues. CDR3 loop: CASSPTLDTEAFF. The CDR3, as DNA: TGTGCCAGCAGCCCTACCCTGGACACTGAAGCTTTCTTT.

The rearrangement links TRBV21-1 to TRBJ2-7; TRBD2 is the table's D call, not checked against the DNA. TRBV21-1 is a pseudogene segment. This CDR3 spans 15 amino acids. CDR3 nucleotides: TGTGCCAGCAGCAAAGTCAGCGGGAGGGCCTACGAGCAGTACTTC. Its protein is CASSKVSGRAYEQYF.